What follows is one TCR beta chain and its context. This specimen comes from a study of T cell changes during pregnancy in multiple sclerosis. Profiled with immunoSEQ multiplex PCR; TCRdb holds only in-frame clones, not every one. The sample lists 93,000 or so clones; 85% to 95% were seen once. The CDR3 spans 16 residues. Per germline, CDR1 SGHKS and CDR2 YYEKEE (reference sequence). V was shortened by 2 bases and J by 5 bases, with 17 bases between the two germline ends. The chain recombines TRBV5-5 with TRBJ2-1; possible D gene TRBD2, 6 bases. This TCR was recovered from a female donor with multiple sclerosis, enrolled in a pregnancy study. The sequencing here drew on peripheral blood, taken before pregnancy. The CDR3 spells CASSLPAGYKDNEQFF. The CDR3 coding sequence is TGTGCCAGCAGCTTACCGGCGGGGTATAAAGACAATGAGCAGTTCTTC.